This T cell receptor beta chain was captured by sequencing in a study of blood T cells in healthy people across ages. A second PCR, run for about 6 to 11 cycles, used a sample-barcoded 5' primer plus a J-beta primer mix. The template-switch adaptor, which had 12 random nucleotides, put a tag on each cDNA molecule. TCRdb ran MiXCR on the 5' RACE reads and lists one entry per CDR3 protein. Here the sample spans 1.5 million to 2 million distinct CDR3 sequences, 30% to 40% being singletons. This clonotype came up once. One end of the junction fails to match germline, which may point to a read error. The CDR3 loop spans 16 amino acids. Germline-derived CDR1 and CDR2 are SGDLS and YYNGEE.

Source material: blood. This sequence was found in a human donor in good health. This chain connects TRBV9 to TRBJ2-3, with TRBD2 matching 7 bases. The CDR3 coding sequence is TGTGCCAGCAGCAAGTACAGCGGGGTTAGCACAGGTACGCAGTATTTT. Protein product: CASSKYSGVSTGTQYF.